This entry lists 8 T cell receptor beta chains sequenced from one sample in a study of tumor and adjacent non-tumor tissue in lung cancer. TCRbeta libraries were built with three rounds of nested PCR, modified from ARM-PCR. TCRdb re-derived calls from the multiplex PCR reads in MiXCR, one entry per CDR3 protein. The table shows approximately 100,000 distinct CDR3 sequences, with approximately 65% occurring only once. No cell sorting was done before RNA was extracted from the tissue. More than 3 cm separated this lung sample from the edge of the tumor. The source material was distant non-tumor lung tissue. The source of these receptors is a man aged 25-45 years with non-small cell lung cancer.

This clonotype occurred once. This chain connects TRBV29-1 to TRBJ2-7; 7 bases fit TRBD1. Germline V lookup: CDR1 SQVTM, CDR2 ANQGSEA. J gave up 5 bases and V 8 bases, and 12 bases lay outside the gene matches. This CDR3 comprises 13 residues. CDR3 coding DNA: TGCAGCCTTACCGGGACAGCCAGCCACGAGCAGTACTTC. This encodes CSLTGTASHEQYF.

Notes on this clonotype: A single base separates this from a much larger clone, so it may be a read error. The CDR3 does not close with the conserved phenylalanine or tryptophan, likely indicating a read error. The gene calls are TRBV20-1 and TRBJ2-7; D perhaps matches TRBD2 (5 bases). Trimming took off 3 bases at V and 3 bases at J, with 9 bases between the two ends. This CDR3 is 12 amino acids long. CDR1 DFQATT and CDR2 SNEGSKA come from the germline V gene (reference sequence). CDR3 in amino acids: CSARPGGYEQYL. In DNA form, the CDR3 reads TGCAGTGCTAGGCCCGGAGGCTACGAGCAGTACCTC.

Comments on this clonotype: Lacking the conserved final phenylalanine or tryptophan, this CDR3 likely reflects a read error. The chain employs TRBV11-2 and TRBJ1-1, with D possibly being TRBD1 (5 bases). Germline V gene lookup returns CDR1 SGHAT and CDR2 FQNNGV. The V end was cut by 5 bases, the J end by 0 bases, with 10 bases between. The CDR3 has 14 amino acids. CDR3 DNA: TGTGCCAGCAGCCTCGACAGTGTGAACACTGAAGCTTTCATT. Protein sequence: CASSLDSVNTEAFI.

Note on this clonotype: Likely a read error: the CDR3 ends without its conserved phenylalanine or tryptophan. It is unclear where the CDR3 begins or ends on the DNA, so no DNA is shown, and the CDR3 is as TCRdb lists it. V is TRBV29-1 and J is TRBJ1-2; the tabulated D call, TRBD1, remains unverified against the DNA. The CDR3 has 13 residues if both end residues are counted. The germline V gene has CDR1 SQVTM and CDR2 ANQGSEA. This CDR3 is CITSDSRVYGYTL.

Points on this clonotype: The conserved phenylalanine or tryptophan normally closing the CDR3 is absent here, so this likely arose from a read error. The chain combines TRBV6-2 or TRBV6-3 with TRBJ2-7, with a weak D call TRBD2 (5 bases). Germline assignment: CDR1 MNHEY and CDR2 SVGEGT. The CDR3 runs 14 residues. Trimming took 2 bases from V and 3 from J, leaving 11 bases between them. CDR3 loop: CASSYPRDYYEQYY. For the CDR3, the DNA is TGTGCCAGCAGTTACCCCCGGGATTACTACGAGCAGTACTAC.

This clonotype was detected only a few times. J is TRBJ1-2 and V is TRBV7-9, with D uncertain. V was clipped by 2 bases and J by 1 base, with 8 bases between them. CDR1 and CDR2 from the germline V gene are SEHNR and FQNEAQ (reference sequence). The CDR3 is made up of 14 amino acids. CDR3 sequence: CASSLNSVNYGYTF. For the CDR3, the DNA is TGTGCCAGCAGCTTAAACAGCGTTAACTATGGCTACACCTTC.

As for this clonotype: A read error is likely, as this CDR3 ends without the conserved phenylalanine or tryptophan. J is TRBJ2-5 and V is TRBV12-3 or TRBV12-4; D not certain. This CDR3 region has 14 residues. Trimming pared 2 bases from V and 2 bases from J, leaving 9 bases between. CDR3 in amino acids: CASSLPESQETQYL. DNA for the CDR3: TGTGCCAGCAGTTTACCAGAAAGTCAAGAGACCCAGTACCTC.

In regard to this clonotype: Germline and junction disagree at one end, which may indicate a read error. The chain is built from TRBV24-1 and TRBJ2-2; 10 positions match TRBD1. This CDR3 is built from 17 residues. From germline, CDR1 is KGHDR and CDR2 SFDVKD. The CDR3 nucleotides read TGTGCCACCAGTGATACAGAGGGACAGGGGTGTACCGGGGAGCTGCTTTTT. Its translation is CATSDTEGQGCTGELLF.